Presented here are 31 T cell receptor beta chains from one specimen sequenced in a study of blood T cell repertoires in COVID-19. The method was immunoSEQ multiplex PCR; TCRdb's version includes in-frame clones alone and lacks a portion of them. Of fewer than 350,000 clones listed, 80% to 85% are singletons. Source material: peripheral blood. The receptors stem from a woman aged 55-69 years with active or convalescent COVID-19.

This chain links TRBV6-5 with TRBJ2-5; D is perhaps TRBD2 (6 bases). The germline V gene encodes CDR1 MNHEY and CDR2 SVGAGI. This CDR3 has 15 amino acids. Trimming shortened V by 6 bases and J by 2 bases, and 16 bases separated the two germline ends. CDR3 coding DNA: TGTGCCAGCAGCCGCGAGGGACTGACTCAAGAGACCCAGTACTTC. Amino acid sequence: CASSREGLTQETQYF.

The chain recombines TRBV7-9 with TRBJ1-4, with 9 bases identical to TRBD1. Per germline, CDR1 SEHNR and CDR2 FQNEAQ (reference sequence). This CDR3 region has 15 residues. V was clipped by 5 bases and J by 7 bases; unmatched bases: 8. The CDR3 protein is CASSVLQGASEKLFF. CDR3 nucleotide sequence: TGTGCCAGCAGCGTTTTACAGGGGGCGAGTGAAAAACTGTTTTTT.

The table lists this clone with a count of one. The chain has TRBV30 and TRBJ2-3; perhaps TRBD1 as D (5 bases). The CDR3 loop spans 15 amino acids. The V gene lost 1 base and the J gene lost 1 base, with 12 bases spanning the gap. From germline, CDR1 is GTSNPN and CDR2 SVGIG (reference sequence). CDR3 nucleotides: TGTGCCTGGAGTGGCACAGGATTTCGCACAGATACGCAGTATTTT. Amino acids: CAWSGTGFRTDTQYF. Supplemented by reference TRBV30 and TRBJ2-3, the full variable domain reads SQTIHQWPATLVQPVGSPLSLECTVEGTSNPNLYWYRQAAGRGLQLLFYSVGIGQISSEVPQNLSASRPQDRQFILSSKKLLLSDSGFYLCAWSGTGFRTDTQYFGPGTRLTVL.

CDR3 sequence: CASSYSARYSPLHF. The CDR3, as DNA: TGTGCCAGCAGTTACTCGGCCAGATATTCACCCCTCCACTTT. The chain combines TRBV6-5 with TRBJ1-6; D unresolved. Germline CDR1 MNHEY, CDR2 SVGAGI. The ends were cut back, 0 bases at V and 8 bases at J, with 8 bases in the middle. This CDR3 has 14 amino acids.

This clone was picked up one time. The chain is built from TRBV5-6 and TRBJ1-3; perhaps TRBD1 as D (6 bases). CDR1 is SGHDT and CDR2 is YYEEEE in the germline V gene. Between the trimmed V and J ends, which lost 5 bases and 4 bases, there was a span of 22 bases. The CDR3 has 17 amino acids. The CDR3 here is CASSSLPRGATGNTIYF. Written as DNA, the CDR3 is TGTGCCAGCAGTTCCCTACCCCGGGGGGCAACCGGAAACACCATATATTTT.

The chain carries TRBV13 and TRBJ2-3; perhaps TRBD2 as D (6 bases). Germline assignment: CDR1 PRHDT and CDR2 FYEKMQ (reference sequence). V gave up 3 bases and J gave up 5 bases, with 18 bases separating them. The CDR3 length is 16 residues. CDR3 in amino acids: CASSFLGPGGVDTQYF. The CDR3 DNA sequence: TGTGCCAGCAGCTTTTTGGGCCCCGGGGGAGTAGATACGCAGTATTTT.

The chain employs TRBV6-5 and TRBJ2-7; 7 positions agree with TRBD1. Germline V gene data show CDR1 as MNHEY and CDR2 as SVGAGI. V shed 7 bases and J 2 bases; nucleotides not matched to a gene: 8. There are 14 residues in the CDR3. CDR3 bases: TGTGCCAGCAATCGACAGGGTCCTACCTACGAGCAGTACTTC. The encoded protein is CASNRQGPTYEQYF.

The chain employs TRBV29-1 and TRBJ2-7; no firm D call. The CDR3 has 10 amino acids. Trimming took off 7 bases at V and 2 bases at J, with 6 bases between the two ends. Germline CDR1 reads SQVTM; CDR2 reads ANQGSEA. The CDR3 coding sequence is TGCAGCGCTCACACCTACGAGCAGTACTTC. Encoded protein: CSAHTYEQYF.

The V gene is TRBV9, the J gene TRBJ1-4, with D maybe TRBD1 (5 bases). Germline CDR1 reads SGDLS; CDR2 reads YYNGEE. The CDR3 totals 14 residues. V was shortened by 4 bases and J by 3 bases, with 10 bases between the two germline ends. CDR3: CASSPGGANEKLFF. CDR3 nucleotides: TGTGCCAGCAGCCCCGGGGGGGCTAATGAAAAACTGTTTTTT. Complete variable domain (other parts from reference TRBV9 and TRBJ1-4): DSGVTQTPKHLITATGQRVTLRCSPRSGDLSVYWYQQSLDQGLQFLIQYYNGEERAKGNILERFSAQQFPDLHSELNLSSLELGDSALYFCASSPGGANEKLFFGSGTQLSVL.

V and J are TRBV27 and TRBJ1-2, with TRBD1 identical over 9 bases. The CDR3 contains 14 residues. CDR1 and CDR2 (germline): MNHEY, SMNVEV (reference sequence). V gave up 5 bases and J gave up 2 bases; unmatched junction bases: 3. CDR3 residues: CASSRGQGNYGYTF. For the CDR3, the DNA is TGTGCCAGCAGTCGAGGACAGGGGAACTATGGCTACACCTTC.

This sequence joins TRBV4-1 and TRBJ1-4; the D is unclear. V shed 4 bases and J shed 8 bases, with 14 bases lying between them. The germline CDR1 and CDR2 sequences are MGHRA and YSYEKL. The CDR3 loop spans 14 amino acids. CDR3 sequence (DNA): TGCGCCAGCAGCCTCACCTTCTCTAGGGAAAAACTGTTTTTT. This translates into CASSLTFSREKLFF.

V is TRBV3-1 (or the pseudogene TRBV3-2) and J is TRBJ1-3; 9 bases fit TRBD1. Per the germline V gene, CDR1 is LGHDT and CDR2 is YNNKEL (reference sequence). Trimming removed 3 bases from V and 3 bases from J; junction bases left unmatched: 0. This CDR3 spans 14 amino acids. CDR3 loop: CASSQDRGGNTIYF. CDR3 DNA: TGTGCCAGCAGCCAGGACAGGGGTGGAAACACCATATATTTT.

This clone was counted a few times. This rearrangement joins TRBV12-3 or TRBV12-4 to TRBJ1-1; TRBD1 might be the D (6 bases). The V gene lost 8 bases and the J gene lost 5 bases, with 9 bases spanning the gap. The CDR3 length is 11 residues. The CDR3 spells CASRQETEAFF. The CDR3 DNA follows: TGTGCCAGCCGACAGGAAACTGAAGCTTTCTTT.

This clone was seen only once. This rearrangement joins TRBV3-1 (or the pseudogene TRBV3-2) to TRBJ2-4; 12 bases are a match to TRBD2. The junction had 9 bases not matched to a gene; V was cut back by 4 bases and J by 2 bases. Per the germline V gene, CDR1 is LGHDT and CDR2 is YNNKEL (reference sequence). The CDR3 is made up of 18 amino acids. The CDR3 DNA is TGTGCCAGCAGCCCCTTTTTCACTAGCGGGGGGACCAAAAACATTCAGTACTTC. It translates to CASSPFFTSGGTKNIQYF.

This clone was recorded a few times. The V call is TRBV18, the J call TRBJ2-3; no firm D call. The CDR3 contains 15 residues. In germline, CDR1 is KGHSH, CDR2 LQKENI. V was trimmed by 3 bases and J by 2 bases, leaving 12 bases between them. Here the CDR3 reads CASSPVSPNTDTQYF. CDR3 nucleotide sequence: TGTGCCAGCTCACCCGTTAGCCCAAACACAGATACGCAGTATTTT.

J is TRBJ2-1 and V is TRBV7-2, with D hard to call. The CDR3 length is 12 residues. The germline CDR1 and CDR2 sequences are SGHTA and FQGNSA. Trimming removed 4 bases at V and 7 bases at J, with 8 bases between. CDR3 loop: CASSSSGNEQFF. The CDR3 DNA follows: TGTGCCAGCAGCTCCTCCGGGAATGAGCAGTTCTTC.

The chain uses TRBV19 and TRBJ2-3; 9 bases map to TRBD1. There are 13 residues in the CDR3. V dropped 8 bases and J dropped 1; count of bases not matched to a gene: 1. Germline CDR1 LNHDA, CDR2 SQIVND (reference sequence). CDR3 bases: TGTGCCAGTCGGACAGGGGGCACAGATACGCAGTATTTT. Its translation is CASRTGGTDTQYF.

The chain employs TRBV19 and TRBJ1-2; 7 nucleotides align to TRBD1. The J segment lost 4 bases and the V segment lost 1 base, leaving 9 bases of the junction unmatched. Germline V gene data show CDR1 as LNHDA and CDR2 as SQIVND (reference sequence). The CDR3 has 16 amino acids. The DNA of the CDR3 is TGTGCCAGTAGTATAGGGGGACAGCCGCCCATCTATGGCTACACCTTC. This encodes CASSIGGQPPIYGYTF.

The chain uses TRBV19 and TRBJ2-5; the D gene is possibly TRBD1 (6 bases). V lost 5 bases to trimming and J lost 7 bases, with 14 bases between them. This CDR3 has 13 amino acids. Germline CDR1 and CDR2: LNHDA and SQIVND (reference sequence). The DNA for the CDR3 is TGTGCCAGTAGTCAGGGGCATGGGGGGACCCAGTACTTC. Protein sequence: CASSQGHGGTQYF.

The CDR3, as DNA: TGTGCCAGCAGTGAAGGGGTCAGGGAAGGGTACGAGCAGTACTTC. Its protein product is CASSEGVREGYEQYF. The rearrangement joins TRBV6-1 to TRBJ2-7, with D perhaps matching TRBD1 (5 bases). Germline CDR1 reads MNHNS; CDR2 reads SASEGT. This CDR3 has 15 amino acids. Trimming took off 1 base at V and 4 bases at J, with 14 bases between the two ends.

The rearrangement joins TRBV19 to TRBJ1-2, with TRBD1 matching over 7 bases. Germline values: CDR1 LNHDA, CDR2 SQIVND (reference sequence). Trimming removed 3 bases from V and 1 base from J; junction bases left unmatched: 5. The CDR3 is 15 amino acids. The CDR3 region has the DNA TGTGCCAGTAGTATTTCTCCAGGGGGTAACTATGGCTACACCTTC. This sequence encodes CASSISPGGNYGYTF. Drawing the rest from reference TRBV19 and TRBJ1-2, the complete variable domain is DGGITQSPKYLFRKEGQNVTLSCEQNLNHDAMYWYRQDPGQGLRLIYYSQIVNDFQKGDIAEGYSVSREKKESFPLTVTSAQKNPTAFYLCASSISPGGNYGYTFGSGTRLTVV.

V usage is TRBV18 and J usage is TRBJ2-7; D is perhaps TRBD1 (5 bases). Per germline, CDR1 KGHSH and CDR2 LQKENI. The length of the CDR3 is 15 residues. V was trimmed by 2 bases and J by 2 bases, leaving 13 bases between them. The CDR3 DNA reads as TGTGCCAGCTCACCAGGTGCGACAGTAGCCTACGAGCAGTACTTC. Its protein product is CASSPGATVAYEQYF. Full variable domain (outside the CDR3, taken from reference TRBV18 and TRBJ2-7): NAGVMQNPRHLVRRRGQEARLRCSPMKGHSHVYWYRQLPEEGLKFMVYLQKENIIDESGMPKERFSAEFPKEGPSILRIQQVVRGDSAAYFCASSPGATVAYEQYFGPGTRLTVT.

The rearrangement joins TRBV18 to TRBJ2-1, with 14 bases aligning to TRBD2. Germline V lookup: CDR1 KGHSH, CDR2 LQKENI. This CDR3 spans 17 amino acids. The V segment lost 4 bases and the J segment 0 bases; nucleotides outside the gene matches: 2. CDR3 protein: CASSQGLAGASYNEQFF. The CDR3 DNA reads as TGTGCCAGCTCACAGGGACTAGCGGGGGCCTCCTACAATGAGCAGTTCTTC.

In its sample, this clone was seen once. V gene TRBV6-1 combines with J gene TRBJ2-3; weak D call: TRBD2 (6 bases). The CDR3 covers 16 residues. Trimming removed 2 bases from V and 0 bases from J, with 12 bases in between. Germline CDR1 MNHNS, CDR2 SASEGT. The CDR3 nucleotides are TGTGCCAGCAGTGAATTAGGAGGGGCTAGCACAGATACGCAGTATTTT. This codes for CASSELGGASTDTQYF.

The rearrangement uses TRBV27 and TRBJ2-3; perhaps TRBD2 as D (5 bases). From germline, CDR1 is MNHEY and CDR2 SMNVEV (reference sequence). Trimming shortened V by 2 bases and J by 0 bases, and 9 bases separated the two germline ends. This CDR3 contains 15 residues. For the CDR3, the DNA is TGTGCCAGCAGTTTAGACACGGGAAGCACAGATACGCAGTATTTT. It specifies CASSLDTGSTDTQYF.

A single count supports this clone. The genes are TRBV3-1 (or the pseudogene TRBV3-2) and TRBJ2-1; 14 nucleotides agree with TRBD2. The J segment lost 7 bases and the V segment lost 4 bases, leaving 9 bases of the junction unmatched. The CDR3 sequence is 17 residues long. CDR1 LGHDT and CDR2 YNNKEL come from the germline V gene (reference sequence). The CDR3 bases are TGTGCCAGCAGCCCGTGGGGGACTAGCGGGGGAACGAATGAGCAGTTCTTC. Its translation is CASSPWGTSGGTNEQFF.

The J gene is TRBJ2-7, the V gene TRBV11-1, with a tentative D call TRBD1 (5 bases). This CDR3 has 14 amino acids. V lost 2 bases and J lost 1, with 9 bases in between. Germline V gene sequence: CDR1 SGHAT, CDR2 FQDESV (reference sequence). The CDR3 DNA is TGTGCCAGCAGCTTACTACAGGCGTCCTACGAGCAGTACTTC. It is translated as CASSLLQASYEQYF.

This clone was picked up a small number of times. The chain links TRBV18 to TRBJ2-6; 11 bases line up with TRBD1. The CDR3 has 17 amino acids. Looked up from germline, CDR1 is KGHSH and CDR2 is LQKENI. With 3 bases clipped from V and 0 bases from J, the junction kept 1 base outside the gene matches. The CDR3 protein is CASSPGQGVSGANVLTF. CDR3 sequence (DNA): TGTGCCAGCTCACCGGGACAGGGGGTCTCTGGGGCCAACGTCCTGACTTTC.

This clone was found a few times. CDR3 DNA sequence: TGTGCCAGCAGTGACACCCCGGAGGGCTATGGCTACACCTTC. Protein product: CASSDTPEGYGYTF. This chain joins TRBV6-4 and TRBJ1-2; D unclear. V lost 2 bases and J lost 4, with 11 bases in between. Germline V lookup: CDR1 MRHNA, CDR2 SNTAGT. This CDR3 comprises 14 residues.

V usage is TRBV5-6 and J usage is TRBJ1-5, with 9 positions matching TRBD1. V shed 3 bases and J 7 bases; nucleotides not matched to a gene: 5. This CDR3 is 14 amino acids long. Germline V gene sequence: CDR1 SGHDT, CDR2 YYEEEE. Here the CDR3 reads CASSSGTGIQPQHF. For the CDR3, the DNA is TGTGCCAGCAGCTCCGGGACAGGGATCCAGCCCCAGCATTTT.

The rearrangement joins TRBV2 to TRBJ1-4; 10 nucleotides line up with TRBD1. This CDR3 region has 14 residues. CDR1 is SNHLY and CDR2 is FYNNEI in the germline V gene. V shed 6 bases, J shed 7 bases, and the junction held 5 bases outside the gene matches. Here the CDR3 reads CASRPDRGLEKLFF. CDR3 bases: TGTGCCAGCAGGCCCGACAGGGGGCTTGAAAAACTGTTTTTT.